Listed below are T cell receptor beta chains from one sample, sequenced in a study of vaccination effects on CD4 cells after COVID-19. Produced via immunoSEQ multiplex PCR; TCRdb's table is partial and in-frame only. The table has about 26,000 clones, about 84% seen once; the top ten hold 15% to 20%. Which antigens these TCRs recognize remains unknown. The sequencing here drew on CD4+ T cells from PBMCs cultured with HCoV-NL63 spike peptides, taken before COVID-19 vaccination. Receptor source: a human donor who had a prior SARS-CoV-2 infection. Each CDR3 is given with its conserved first and last residue. D genes are given only for firm matches. Only part of the rows carry a size: once, few, many, or a class if the clone is expanded.

CDR3	DNA	D	V	size	J
CASSIDGLRGASTDTQYF	TGTGCCAGTAGTATAGACGGTCTTAGGGGGGCAAGCACAGATACGCAGTATTTT	NA	TRBV19	NA	TRBJ2-3
CASSQDIGRRSYNEQFF	TGTGCCAGCAGCCAAGATATCGGCAGGCGCTCCTACAATGAGCAGTTCTTC	NA	TRBV4-2	NA	TRBJ2-1
CASSAAGTYAGNTIYF	TGTGCCAGCAGCGCCGCCGGGACATACGCTGGAAACACCATATATTTT	NA	TRBV7-9	NA	TRBJ1-3
CASSRQDDYYGYTF	TGTGCCAGCTCTCGACAGGACGATTACTATGGCTACACCTTC	NA	TRBV5-5	NA	TRBJ1-2
CSASQRRGKGYTF	TGCAGTGCTAGTCAGCGGCGGGGGAAGGGCTACACCTTC	NA	TRBV20-1	NA	TRBJ1-2
CASSLRGPSYNEQFF	TGTGCCAGCAGCTTACGGGGGCCCTCCTACAATGAGCAGTTCTTC	NA	TRBV7-3	NA	TRBJ2-1
CASSYDHYSGRDNEQFF	TGTGCCAGCAGCTACGACCACTATAGCGGGAGGGATAATGAGCAGTTCTTC	TRBD2	TRBV11-2	NA	TRBJ2-1
CASSSNQGGTQYF	TGTGCCAGCAGCTCAAATCAGGGGGGGACCCAGTACTTC	NA	TRBV11-3	NA	TRBJ2-5
CASRIMSGRPTEQFF	TGTGCCAGTAGGATAATGAGCGGGAGACCTACTGAGCAGTTCTTC	TRBD2	TRBV19	once	TRBJ2-1
CASSHASSFGNEQFF	TGTGCCAGCAGCCACGCTAGCAGTTTTGGCAATGAGCAGTTCTTC	NA	TRBV3-1/TRBV3-2	NA	TRBJ2-1
CASNNGGSGYTF	TGTGCCAGCAACAACGGGGGTTCTGGCTACACCTTC	NA	TRBV6-5	NA	TRBJ1-2
CASTLDEQYF	TGTGCCAGCACCCTAGACGAGCAGTACTTC	NA	TRBV2	NA	TRBJ2-7
CASSYVGGGGFLTDTQYF	TGTGCCAGCAGTTACGTCGGTGGAGGGGGCTTCTTGACAGATACGCAGTATTTT	NA	TRBV6-2/TRBV6-3	NA	TRBJ2-3
CAWRASGTRGVELFF	TGTGCCTGGAGGGCATCGGGGACTAGGGGCGTGGAGCTGTTTTTT	TRBD2	TRBV30	NA	TRBJ2-2
CASNSIGDRDREKLFF	TGTGCCAGCAACTCTATAGGGGACAGGGACAGGGAAAAACTGTTTTTT	TRBD1	TRBV4-2	NA	TRBJ1-4
CASSPRTVHGYTF	TGTGCCAGCAGCCCTAGGACGGTTCACGGCTACACCTTC	NA	TRBV12-3/TRBV12-4	NA	TRBJ1-2
CASSLVGLAGEQYF	TGTGCCAGCAGCTTAGTGGGACTAGCTGGGGAGCAGTACTTC	TRBD2	TRBV7-2	NA	TRBJ2-7
CASSLGGSMGYTF	TGTGCCAGCAGCTTAGGGGGGTCGATGGGCTACACCTTC	NA	TRBV7-2	NA	TRBJ1-2
CASSYSGRVVGYTF	TGTGCCAGCAGTTACTCTGGCAGGGTGGTAGGCTACACCTTC	NA	TRBV6-5	NA	TRBJ1-2
CAISESLSRSYEQFF	TGTGCCATCAGTGAGTCTCTCTCTCGATCGTATGAGCAGTTCTTC	NA	TRBV10-3	few	TRBJ2-1
CASSSGVGNTDTQYF	TGTGCCAGCAGCTCGGGGGTGGGAAACACAGATACGCAGTATTTT	NA	TRBV5-4	NA	TRBJ2-3
CASSLTGTGWETQYF	TGTGCCAGCAGCTTAACCGGGACAGGGTGGGAGACCCAGTACTTC	TRBD1	TRBV9	once	TRBJ2-5
CASSPRSSSYEQYF	TGTGCCAGCTCACCAAGATCTAGCTCCTACGAGCAGTACTTC	NA	TRBV18	few	TRBJ2-7
CASSPPDFLAGGTDTQYF	TGCGCCAGCAGCCCTCCAGACTTTTTAGCGGGGGGCACAGATACGCAGTATTTT	TRBD2	TRBV4-1	NA	TRBJ2-3
CASSLWDRVLSGNTIYF	TGTGCCAGCAGCTTGTGGGACAGGGTGCTCTCTGGAAACACCATATATTTT	TRBD1	TRBV5-5	NA	TRBJ1-3
CAIWGGQRQYF	TGTGCCATCTGGGGAGGACAGCGGCAGTACTTC	NA	TRBV25-1	NA	TRBJ2-7
CASSIPGGNEQYF	TGTGCCAGCAGCATCCCAGGGGGGAACGAGCAGTACTTC	NA	TRBV5-4	few	TRBJ2-7
CASSQQARPSTDTQYF	TGCGCCAGCAGCCAACAGGCCAGACCAAGCACAGATACGCAGTATTTT	NA	TRBV4-3	NA	TRBJ2-3
CASSESSYNSPLHF	TGTGCCAGCAGTGAATCCTCCTATAATTCACCCCTCCACTTT	NA	TRBV2	few	TRBJ1-6
CASSLGAISGNTIYF	TGTGCCAGCAGCTTAGGCGCCATCTCTGGAAACACCATATATTTT	NA	TRBV11-2	NA	TRBJ1-3
CASNIQGANEQYF	TGCGCCAGCAACATACAGGGGGCAAACGAGCAGTACTTC	TRBD1	TRBV5-1	few	TRBJ2-7
CASSQGPLKETQYF	TGCGCCAGCAGCCAGGGCCCCTTGAAAGAGACCCAGTACTTC	NA	TRBV4-1	NA	TRBJ2-5
CASSRADRGNTIYF	TGTGCCAGCAGCCGAGCCGACAGGGGAAACACCATATATTTT	NA	TRBV4-2	NA	TRBJ1-3
CASTIFREDGTEAFF	TGTGCCAGCACTATTTTTAGGGAGGATGGCACTGAAGCTTTCTTT	NA	TRBV2	NA	TRBJ1-1
CASSLTSEETQYF	TGCGCCAGCAGCTTAACTAGCGAAGAGACCCAGTACTTC	TRBD2	TRBV5-1	NA	TRBJ2-5
CASSEMQGYPGTQYF	TGTGCCAGCAGTGAAATGCAGGGCTACCCGGGGACCCAGTACTTC	NA	TRBV6-1	NA	TRBJ2-5
CASSIQSAGSYEQYF	TGTGCCAGTAGTATTCAGTCAGCGGGGAGCTACGAGCAGTACTTC	TRBD2	TRBV19	NA	TRBJ2-7
CASSLARESEAFF	TGTGCCAGCAGCTTAGCTCGGGAATCTGAAGCTTTCTTT	NA	TRBV7-2	NA	TRBJ1-1
CASSLLMGGLAPWYF	TGTGCCAGCAGCTTATTGATGGGGGGACTAGCGCCTTGGTACTTC	TRBD2	TRBV7-2	NA	TRBJ2-4
CASGYYHNWPQHF	TGTGCCAGTGGGTACTACCACAATTGGCCCCAGCATTTT	NA	TRBV12-3/TRBV12-4	NA	TRBJ1-5
CASSSRTGGGYTF	TGTGCCAGCAGCTCACGGACAGGGGGTGGCTACACCTTC	TRBD1	TRBV7-9	NA	TRBJ1-2
CASSGTGISTDTQYF	TGTGCCAGCAGCGGGACAGGGATCAGCACAGATACGCAGTATTTT	TRBD1	TRBV7-2	NA	TRBJ2-3